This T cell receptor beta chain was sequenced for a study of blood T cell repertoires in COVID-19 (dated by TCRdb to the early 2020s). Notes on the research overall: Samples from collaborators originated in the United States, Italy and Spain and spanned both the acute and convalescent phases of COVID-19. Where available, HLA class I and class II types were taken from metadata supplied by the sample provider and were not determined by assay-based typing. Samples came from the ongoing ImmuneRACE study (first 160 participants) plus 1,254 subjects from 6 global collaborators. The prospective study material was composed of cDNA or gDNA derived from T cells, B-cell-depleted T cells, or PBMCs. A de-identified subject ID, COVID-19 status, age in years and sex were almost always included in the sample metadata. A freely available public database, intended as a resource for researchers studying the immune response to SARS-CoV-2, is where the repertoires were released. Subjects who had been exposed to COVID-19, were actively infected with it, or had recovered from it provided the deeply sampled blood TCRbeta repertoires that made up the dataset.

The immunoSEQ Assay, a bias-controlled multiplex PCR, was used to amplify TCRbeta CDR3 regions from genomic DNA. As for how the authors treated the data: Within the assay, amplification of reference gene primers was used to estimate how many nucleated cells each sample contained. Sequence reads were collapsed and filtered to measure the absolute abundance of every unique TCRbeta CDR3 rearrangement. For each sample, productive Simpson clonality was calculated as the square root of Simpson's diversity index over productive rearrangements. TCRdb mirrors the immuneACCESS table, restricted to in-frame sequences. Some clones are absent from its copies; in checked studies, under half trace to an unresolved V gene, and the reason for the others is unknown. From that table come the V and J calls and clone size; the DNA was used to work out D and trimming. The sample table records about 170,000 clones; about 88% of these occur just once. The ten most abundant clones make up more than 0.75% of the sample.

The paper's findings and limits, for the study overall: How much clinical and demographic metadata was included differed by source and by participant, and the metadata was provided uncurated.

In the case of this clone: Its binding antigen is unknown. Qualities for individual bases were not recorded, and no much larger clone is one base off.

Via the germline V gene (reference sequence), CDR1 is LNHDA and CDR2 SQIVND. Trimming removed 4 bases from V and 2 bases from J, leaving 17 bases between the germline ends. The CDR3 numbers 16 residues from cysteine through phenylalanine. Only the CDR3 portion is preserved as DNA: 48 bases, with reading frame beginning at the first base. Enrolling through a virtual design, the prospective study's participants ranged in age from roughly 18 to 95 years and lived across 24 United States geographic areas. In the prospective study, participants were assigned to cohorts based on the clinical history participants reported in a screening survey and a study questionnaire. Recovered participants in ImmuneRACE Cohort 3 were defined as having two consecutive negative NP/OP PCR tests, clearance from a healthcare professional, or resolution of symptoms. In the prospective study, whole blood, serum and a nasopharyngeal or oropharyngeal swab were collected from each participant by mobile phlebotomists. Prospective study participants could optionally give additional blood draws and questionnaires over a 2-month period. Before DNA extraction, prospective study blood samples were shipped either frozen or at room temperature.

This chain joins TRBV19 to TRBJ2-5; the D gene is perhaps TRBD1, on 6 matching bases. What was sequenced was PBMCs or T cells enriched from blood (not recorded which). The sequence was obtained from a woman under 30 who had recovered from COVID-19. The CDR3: CASSKYRAPSQETQYF. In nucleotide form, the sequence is TGTGCCAGTAGTAAGTACAGGGCCCCGTCGCAAGAGACCCAGTACTTC.